This T cell receptor (beta chain) was profiled in a study of regulatory T cells in long-lasting Graves disease. Both iRepertoire HTBI primers and Arm-PCR of CDR3 regions were used to build the TCR beta libraries. Via MiXCR, TCRdb re-called the multiplex PCR reads, giving one row per CDR3 protein. The sample includes around 500,000 distinct CDR3 sequences, about 12% of them seen just once. Trimming shortened V by 0 bases and J by 4 bases, and 3 bases separated the two germline ends. Germline CDR1 is SEHNR and CDR2 is FQNEAQ (reference sequence). The CDR3 extends over 12 amino acids. Broader study findings: Exclusively peripheral blood, rather than thyroid tissue, was studied.

This clonotype has only a few counts. Antigen specificity is unknown. Time point noted: newly diagnosed GD, antithyroid drugs for less than 3 months. Extracted PBMC RNA gave rise to the TCR library. Each of the patients was recruited from an endocrinology department situated in Xi'an, China. Another study also made use of these data, one on T cells in Graves' hyperthyroidism and ophthalmopathy. That publication notes: Newly diagnosed hyperthyroidism patients aged 18 to 65 years had disease lasting under 2 months. RT-PCR in the first round (using the HTBI primer set) targeted the TCR CDR3.

The chain links TRBV7-9 to TRBJ1-2; D is unclear. This receptor was taken from a woman in her twenties or thirties with Graves disease. The sequencing here drew on peripheral blood mononuclear cells (PBMCs), taken at new diagnosis, from a patient treated with antithyroid drugs. The CDR3 sequence: CASSLALYGYTF. In DNA form, the CDR3 reads TGTGCCAGCAGCTTAGCCCTCTATGGCTACACCTTC.